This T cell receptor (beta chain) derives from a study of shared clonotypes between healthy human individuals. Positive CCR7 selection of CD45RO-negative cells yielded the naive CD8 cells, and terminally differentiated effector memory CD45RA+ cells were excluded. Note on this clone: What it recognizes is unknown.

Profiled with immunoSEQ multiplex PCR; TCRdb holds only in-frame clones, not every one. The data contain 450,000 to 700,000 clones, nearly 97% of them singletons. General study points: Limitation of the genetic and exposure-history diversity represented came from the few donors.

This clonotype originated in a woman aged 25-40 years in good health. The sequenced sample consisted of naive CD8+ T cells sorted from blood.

CDR3 coding DNA: TGTGCCAGCAGTGGGACAGGACTCTTTCAGCCCCAGCATTTT. Residues: CASSGTGLFQPQHF. This rearrangement joins TRBV2 to TRBJ1-5; 7 bases agree with TRBD1. V lost 4 bases to trimming and J lost 6 bases; unmatched junction nucleotides: 6. From germline, CDR1 is SNHLY and CDR2 FYNNEI. The CDR3 contains 14 residues.